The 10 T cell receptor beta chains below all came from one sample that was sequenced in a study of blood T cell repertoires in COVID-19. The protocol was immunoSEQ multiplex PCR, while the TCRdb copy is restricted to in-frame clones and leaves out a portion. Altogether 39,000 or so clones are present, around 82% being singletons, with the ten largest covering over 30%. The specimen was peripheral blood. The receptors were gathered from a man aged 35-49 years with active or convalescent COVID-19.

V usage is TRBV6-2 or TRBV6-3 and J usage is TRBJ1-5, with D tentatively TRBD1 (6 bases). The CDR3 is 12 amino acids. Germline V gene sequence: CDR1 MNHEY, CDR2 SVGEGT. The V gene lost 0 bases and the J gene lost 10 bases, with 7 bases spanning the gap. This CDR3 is CASSYSTGPQHF. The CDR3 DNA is TGTGCCAGCAGTTACTCGACAGGACCCCAGCATTTT.

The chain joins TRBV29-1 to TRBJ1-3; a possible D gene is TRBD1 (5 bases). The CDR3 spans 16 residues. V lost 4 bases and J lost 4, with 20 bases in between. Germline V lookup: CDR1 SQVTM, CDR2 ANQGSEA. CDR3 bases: TGCAGCGTTGCAACCGGCCAGGGAGGGGTGGGAAACACCATATATTTT. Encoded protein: CSVATGQGGVGNTIYF.

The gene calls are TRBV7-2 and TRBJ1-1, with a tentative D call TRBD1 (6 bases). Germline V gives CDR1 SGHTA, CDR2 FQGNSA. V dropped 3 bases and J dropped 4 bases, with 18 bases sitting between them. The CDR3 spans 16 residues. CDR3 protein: CASSLTAYTRGTEAFF. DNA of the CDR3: TGTGCCAGCAGCTTGACCGCCTACACCAGGGGCACTGAAGCTTTCTTT.

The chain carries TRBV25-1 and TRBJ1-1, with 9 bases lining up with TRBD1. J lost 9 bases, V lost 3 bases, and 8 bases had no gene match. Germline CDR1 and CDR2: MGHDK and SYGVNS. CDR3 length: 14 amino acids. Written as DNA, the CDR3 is TGTGCCAGCAGTGAGGGACAGGGTGGTTTTAAAGCTTTCTTT. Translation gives CASSEGQGGFKAFF.

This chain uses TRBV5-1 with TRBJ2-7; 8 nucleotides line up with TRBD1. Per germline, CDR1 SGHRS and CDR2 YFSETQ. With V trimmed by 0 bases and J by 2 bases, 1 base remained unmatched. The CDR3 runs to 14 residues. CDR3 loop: CASSLVTGAYEQYF. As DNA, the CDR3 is TGCGCCAGCAGCTTGGTGACAGGGGCCTACGAGCAGTACTTC. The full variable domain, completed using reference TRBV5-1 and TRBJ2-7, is KAGVTQTPRYLIKTRGQQVTLSCSPISGHRSVSWYQQTPGQGLQFLFEYFSETQRNKGNFPGRFSGRQFSNSRSEMNVSTLELGDSALYLCASSLVTGAYEQYFGPGTRLTVT.

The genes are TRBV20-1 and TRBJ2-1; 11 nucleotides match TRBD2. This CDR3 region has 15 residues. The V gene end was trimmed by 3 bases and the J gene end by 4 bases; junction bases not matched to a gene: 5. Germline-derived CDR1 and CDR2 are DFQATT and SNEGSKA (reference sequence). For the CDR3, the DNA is TGCAGTGCTAGTTCCGGGACTAGCGGATACAATGAGCAGTTCTTC. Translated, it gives CSASSGTSGYNEQFF.

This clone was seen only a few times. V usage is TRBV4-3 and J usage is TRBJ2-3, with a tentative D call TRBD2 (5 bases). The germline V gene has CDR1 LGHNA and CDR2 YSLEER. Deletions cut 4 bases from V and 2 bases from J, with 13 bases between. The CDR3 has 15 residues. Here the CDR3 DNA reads TGCGCCAGCAGCCGTCAGAATAGCGTCACAGATACGCAGTATTTT. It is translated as CASSRQNSVTDTQYF.

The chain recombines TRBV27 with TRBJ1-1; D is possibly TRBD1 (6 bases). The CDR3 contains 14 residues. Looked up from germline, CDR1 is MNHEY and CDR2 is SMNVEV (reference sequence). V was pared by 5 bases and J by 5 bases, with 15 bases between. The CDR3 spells CASSPPGGGTEAFF. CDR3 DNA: TGTGCCAGCAGTCCCCCGGGAGGGGGGACTGAAGCTTTCTTT.

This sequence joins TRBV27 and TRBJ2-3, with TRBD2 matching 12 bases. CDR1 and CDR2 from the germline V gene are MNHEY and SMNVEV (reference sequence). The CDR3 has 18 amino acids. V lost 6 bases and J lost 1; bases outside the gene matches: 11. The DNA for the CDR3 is TGTGCCAGCAGCGGACTAGCGGGATGGGTGGGTCGCACAGATACGCAGTATTTT. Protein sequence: CASSGLAGWVGRTDTQYF.

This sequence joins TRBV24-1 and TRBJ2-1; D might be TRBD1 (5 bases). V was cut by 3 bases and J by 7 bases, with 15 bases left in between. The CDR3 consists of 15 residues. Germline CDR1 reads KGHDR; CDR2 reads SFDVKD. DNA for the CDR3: TGTGCCACCAGTGATGGGGCAGGGTTCGTGAATGAGCAGTTCTTC. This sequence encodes CATSDGAGFVNEQFF.